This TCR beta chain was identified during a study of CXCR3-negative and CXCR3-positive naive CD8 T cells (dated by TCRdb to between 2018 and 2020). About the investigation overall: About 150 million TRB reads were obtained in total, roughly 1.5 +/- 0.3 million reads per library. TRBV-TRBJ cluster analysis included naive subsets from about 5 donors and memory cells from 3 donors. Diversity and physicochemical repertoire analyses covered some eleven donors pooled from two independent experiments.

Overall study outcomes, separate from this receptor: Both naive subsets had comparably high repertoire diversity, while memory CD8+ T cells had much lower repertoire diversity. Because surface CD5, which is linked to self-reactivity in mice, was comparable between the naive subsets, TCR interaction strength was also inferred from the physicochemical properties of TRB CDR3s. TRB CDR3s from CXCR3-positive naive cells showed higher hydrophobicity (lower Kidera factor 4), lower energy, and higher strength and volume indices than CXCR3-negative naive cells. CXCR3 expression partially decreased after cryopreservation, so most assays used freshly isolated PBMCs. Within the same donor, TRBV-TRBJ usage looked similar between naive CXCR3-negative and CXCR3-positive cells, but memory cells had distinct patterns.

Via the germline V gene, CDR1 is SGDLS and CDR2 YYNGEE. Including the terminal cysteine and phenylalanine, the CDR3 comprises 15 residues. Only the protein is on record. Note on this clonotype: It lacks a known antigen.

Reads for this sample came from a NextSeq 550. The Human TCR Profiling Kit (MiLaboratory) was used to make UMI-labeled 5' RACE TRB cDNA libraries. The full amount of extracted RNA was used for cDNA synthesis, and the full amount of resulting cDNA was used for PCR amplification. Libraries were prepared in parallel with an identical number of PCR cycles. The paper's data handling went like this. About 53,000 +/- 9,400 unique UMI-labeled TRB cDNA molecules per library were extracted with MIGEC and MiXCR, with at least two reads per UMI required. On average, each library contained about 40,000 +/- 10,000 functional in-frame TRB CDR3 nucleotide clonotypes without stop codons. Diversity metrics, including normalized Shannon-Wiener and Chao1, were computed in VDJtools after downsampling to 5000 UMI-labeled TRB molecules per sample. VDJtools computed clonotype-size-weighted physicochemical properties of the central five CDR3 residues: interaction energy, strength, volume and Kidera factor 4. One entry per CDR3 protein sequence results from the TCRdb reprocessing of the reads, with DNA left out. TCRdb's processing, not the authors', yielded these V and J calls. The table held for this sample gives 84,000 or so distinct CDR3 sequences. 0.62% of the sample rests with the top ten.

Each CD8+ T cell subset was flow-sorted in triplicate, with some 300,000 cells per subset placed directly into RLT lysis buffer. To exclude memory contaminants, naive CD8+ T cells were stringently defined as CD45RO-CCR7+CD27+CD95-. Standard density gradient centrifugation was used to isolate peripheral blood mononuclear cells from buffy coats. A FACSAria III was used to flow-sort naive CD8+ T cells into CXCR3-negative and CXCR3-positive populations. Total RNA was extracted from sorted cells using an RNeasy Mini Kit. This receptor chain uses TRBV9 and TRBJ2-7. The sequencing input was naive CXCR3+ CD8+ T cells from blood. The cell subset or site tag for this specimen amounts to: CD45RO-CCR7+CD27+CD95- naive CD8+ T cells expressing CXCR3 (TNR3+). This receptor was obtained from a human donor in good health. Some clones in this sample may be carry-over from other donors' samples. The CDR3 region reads CASSVGVSHSYEQYF.